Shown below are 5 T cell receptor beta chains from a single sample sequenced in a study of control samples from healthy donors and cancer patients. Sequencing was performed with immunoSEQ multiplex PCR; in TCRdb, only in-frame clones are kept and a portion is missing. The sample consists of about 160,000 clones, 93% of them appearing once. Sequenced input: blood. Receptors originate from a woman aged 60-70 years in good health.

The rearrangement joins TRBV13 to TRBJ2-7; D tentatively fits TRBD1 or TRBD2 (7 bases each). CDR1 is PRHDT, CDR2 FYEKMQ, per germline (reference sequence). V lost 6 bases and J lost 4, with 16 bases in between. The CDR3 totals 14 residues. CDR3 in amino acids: CASRNRGGTYEQYF. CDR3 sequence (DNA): TGTGCCAGCAGGAACAGGGGAGGGACATACGAGCAGTACTTC.

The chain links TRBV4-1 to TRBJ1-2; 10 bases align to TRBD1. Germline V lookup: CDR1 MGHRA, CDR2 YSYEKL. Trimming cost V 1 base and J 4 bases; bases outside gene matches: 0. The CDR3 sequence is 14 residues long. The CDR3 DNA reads TGCGCCAGCAGCCAAGGGACAGGGGGCTATGGCTACACCTTC. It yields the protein CASSQGTGGYGYTF.

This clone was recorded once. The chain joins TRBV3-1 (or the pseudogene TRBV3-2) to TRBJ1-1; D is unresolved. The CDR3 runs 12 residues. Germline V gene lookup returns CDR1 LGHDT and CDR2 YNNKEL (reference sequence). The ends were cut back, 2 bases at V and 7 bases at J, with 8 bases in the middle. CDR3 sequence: CASSQLGNEAFF. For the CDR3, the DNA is TGTGCCAGCAGCCAATTAGGGAATGAAGCTTTCTTT.

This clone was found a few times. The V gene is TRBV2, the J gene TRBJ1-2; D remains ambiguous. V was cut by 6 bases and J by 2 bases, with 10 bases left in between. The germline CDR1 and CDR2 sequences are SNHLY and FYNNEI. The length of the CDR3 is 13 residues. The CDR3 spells CASSLDKNYGYTF. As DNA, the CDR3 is TGTGCCAGCAGCTTAGACAAGAACTATGGCTACACCTTC.

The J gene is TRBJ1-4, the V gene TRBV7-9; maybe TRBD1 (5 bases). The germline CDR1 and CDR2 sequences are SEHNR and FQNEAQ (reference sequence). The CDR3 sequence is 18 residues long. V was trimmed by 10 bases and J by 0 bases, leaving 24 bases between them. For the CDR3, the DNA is TGTGCCACCTATAGGTCGAGTGGGGGGACTGCAACTAATGAAAAACTGTTTTTT. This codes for CATYRSSGGTATNEKLFF.